The source of this T cell receptor beta chain is a study of cytomegalovirus exposure and HLA in healthy donors. The PCR ran on 60 Vbeta and 13 Jbeta primers. Profiled with immunoSEQ multiplex PCR; TCRdb holds only in-frame clones, not every one. Here the sample spans about 73,000 clones, roughly 75% being singletons. This clonotype originated in a male donor in good health and CMV-seronegative. The sample taken for sequencing was PBMCs.

Here the CDR3 DNA reads TGTGCCAGCAGCTTTGCCGTTGGACTAGATTGTGCGACCCAGTACTTC. This encodes CASSFAVGLDCATQYF. The chain recombines TRBV12-1 with TRBJ2-5; the listed D gene, TRBD2, was not tested against the DNA. TRBV12-1 is tagged as a pseudogene. This CDR3 has 16 residues.